This section outlines one T cell receptor beta chain sequence together with its context. Several immunoSEQ plates received, in even portions, the genomic DNA of each subset. Assay used: immunoSEQ multiplex PCR; TCRdb lists only in-frame clones, some missing. The profile shows roughly 650,000 clones, approximately 96% of them singletons. This entry comes from a study of shared clonotypes between healthy human individuals. CD45RO-negative CD8 cells positively selected for CCR7 made up the naive population, which excluded terminally differentiated effector memory CD45RA+ cells. This CDR3 contains 13 residues. With V trimmed by 4 bases and J by 3 bases, 1 base remained unmatched. Germline CDR1 SGHVS, CDR2 FNYEAQ.

The chain recombines TRBV7-6 with TRBJ2-5; TRBD1 agrees at 8 bases. Input material: naive CD8+ T cells sorted from blood. The sequence derives from a woman under 40 in good health. This CDR3 is CASSSDREETQYF. The DNA of the CDR3 is TGTGCCAGCAGCTCGGACAGGGAAGAGACCCAGTACTTC. The complete variable domain, with remaining parts taken from reference TRBV7-6 and TRBJ2-5, reads GAGVSQSPRYKVTKRGQDVALRCDPISGHVSLYWYRQALGQGPEFLTYFNYEAQQDKSGLPNDRFSAERPEGSISTLTIQRTEQRDSAMYRCASSSDREETQYFGPGTRLLVL.